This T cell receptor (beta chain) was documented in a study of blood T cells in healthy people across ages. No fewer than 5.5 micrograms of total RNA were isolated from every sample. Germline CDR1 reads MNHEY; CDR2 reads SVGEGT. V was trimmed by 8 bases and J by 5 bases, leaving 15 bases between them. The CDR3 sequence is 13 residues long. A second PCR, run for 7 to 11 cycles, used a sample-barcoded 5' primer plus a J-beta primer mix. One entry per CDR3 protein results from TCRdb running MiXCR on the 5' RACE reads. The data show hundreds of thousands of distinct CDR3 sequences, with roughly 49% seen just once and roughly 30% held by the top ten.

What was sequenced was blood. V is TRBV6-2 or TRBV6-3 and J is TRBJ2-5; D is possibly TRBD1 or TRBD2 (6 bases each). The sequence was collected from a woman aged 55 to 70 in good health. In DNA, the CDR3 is TGTGCCAGCGGGTTCGGGGGCAGGGAGACCCAGTACTTC. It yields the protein CASGFGGRETQYF.